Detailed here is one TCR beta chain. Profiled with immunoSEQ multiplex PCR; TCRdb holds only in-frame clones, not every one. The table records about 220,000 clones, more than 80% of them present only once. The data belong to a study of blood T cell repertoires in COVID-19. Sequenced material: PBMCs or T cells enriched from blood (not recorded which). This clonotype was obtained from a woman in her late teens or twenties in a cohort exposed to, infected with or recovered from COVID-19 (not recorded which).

The CDR3 region is CASSLGGYRTGNEQYF. The DNA for the CDR3 is TGTGCCAGCAGCTTGGGGGGCTACCGGACAGGGAACGAGCAGTACTTC. The chain recombines TRBV5-4 with TRBJ2-7; 8 bases agree with TRBD1. Germline V gene sequence: CDR1 SGHNT, CDR2 YYREEE (reference sequence). The CDR3 runs to 16 residues. With 0 bases clipped from V and 5 bases from J, the junction kept 10 bases outside the gene matches. Together with reference TRBV5-4 and TRBJ2-7, the CDR3 gives the full variable domain: ETGVTQSPTHLIKTRGQQVTLRCSSQSGHNTVSWYQQALGQGPQFIFQYYREEENGRGNFPPRFSGLQFPNYSSELNVNALELDDSALYLCASSLGGYRTGNEQYFGPGTRLTVT.